This entry lists 19 T cell receptor beta chains sequenced from one sample in a study of T cell repertoires in cytomegalovirus infection. TCRdb re-analysed the reads in MiXCR, keeping a single row per CDR3 protein. The sample holds hundreds of thousands of distinct CDR3 sequences, approximately 7% seen once. The sample was PBMCs. The source of these receptors is a human donor in good health (CMV status not recorded). Some clones in this sample may be carry-over from other donors' samples.

The J gene is TRBJ1-1, the V gene TRBV18; maybe TRBD1 (6 bases). This CDR3 is built from 13 residues. V was clipped by 4 bases and J by 8 bases, with 14 bases between them. Germline loops: CDR1 KGHSH, CDR2 LQKENI. The chain's CDR3 is CASSQRDTEEAFF. The CDR3 region has the DNA TGTGCCAGCTCACAAAGGGACACCGAAGAAGCTTTCTTT.

This clonotype was recorded at least ten times. The chain joins TRBV3-1 to TRBJ2-7, with 11 bases that match TRBD1. The CDR3 contains 13 residues. Germline trimming cut 6 bases from V and 7 bases from J; bases unmatched to any gene: 5. Looked up from germline, CDR1 is LGHDT and CDR2 is YNNKEL (reference sequence). The CDR3 bases are TGTGCCAGCAGGCGGACAGGGGGCGGAGAGCAGTACTTC. Protein product: CASRRTGGGEQYF.

This clonotype came up many times. The gene calls are TRBV20-1 and TRBJ2-1, with 11 bases matching TRBD2. This CDR3 contains 14 residues. In germline, CDR1 is DFQATT, CDR2 SNEGSKA (reference sequence). V trimming: 0 bases; J trimming: 10 bases; junction bases outside the gene matches: 5. In DNA, the CDR3 is TGCAGTGCTAGAGATAGCGGGGGGGCCGGAGAGCAGTTCTTC. Its protein product is CSARDSGGAGEQFF.

The sample holds many counts of this clonotype. The chain joins TRBV20-1 to TRBJ2-5, with TRBD2 identical over 9 bases. CDR3 size: 18 residues. Germline V gives CDR1 DFQATT, CDR2 SNEGSKA (reference sequence). J lost 1 base, V lost 2 bases, and 14 bases had no gene match. The CDR3 DNA follows: TGCAGTGCTAGATCGGGCGGCCCGAGCGGGGGGCCCCAAGAGACCCAGTACTTC. Amino acid sequence: CSARSGGPSGGPQETQYF.

The table lists this clonotype with many counts. The V and J genes are TRBV29-1 and TRBJ2-5; 9 bases are shared with TRBD1. This CDR3 contains 14 residues. Germline V gives CDR1 SQVTM, CDR2 ANQGSEA. The CDR3 sequence: CRFFPGQGEETQYF. CDR3 in DNA: TGCAGATTTTTTCCGGGACAGGGAGAGGAGACCCAGTACTTC. The complete variable domain, with remaining parts taken from reference TRBV29-1 and TRBJ2-5, reads SAVISQKPSRDICQRGTSLTIQCQVDSQVTMMFWYRQQPGQSLTLIATANQGSEATYESGFVIDKFPISRPNLTFSTLTVSNMSPEDSSIYLCRFFPGQGEETQYFGPGTRLLVL.

The sample holds a few counts of this clonotype. The chain has TRBV12-3 or TRBV12-4 and TRBJ2-1; TRBD2 aligns across 7 bases. The CDR3 length is 14 residues. V trimming: 6 bases; J trimming: 5 bases; junction bases outside the gene matches: 7. The CDR3 bases are TGTGCCAGCAGATTCCGGGCGGGGGACAATGAGCAGTTCTTC. Its translation: CASRFRAGDNEQFF.

This clonotype was detected ten times or more. The chain joins TRBV11-2 to TRBJ2-1; 10 bases agree with TRBD2. Losses at the gene ends were 1 base for V and 5 bases for J; bases not matched to a gene: 2. Germline V gene data show CDR1 as SGHAT and CDR2 as FQNNGV. The CDR3 is made up of 15 amino acids. The CDR3 DNA follows: TGTGCCAGCAGCTTAGGAGCGGGGGGGAACAATGAGCAGTTCTTC. This translates into CASSLGAGGNNEQFF. Full variable domain (rest looked up from reference TRBV11-2 and TRBJ2-1): EAGVAQSPRYKIIEKRQSVAFWCNPISGHATLYWYQQILGQGPKLLIQFQNNGVVDDSQLPKDRFSAERLKGVDSTLKIQPAKLEDSAVYLCASSLGAGGNNEQFFGPGTRLTVL.

This clonotype was picked up many times. The chain combines TRBV7-2 with TRBJ1-6; D is unresolved. The CDR3 length is 13 residues. V lost 10 bases and J lost 6, with 13 bases in between. From germline, CDR1 is SGHTA and CDR2 FQGNSA. The CDR3: CAMKPSPNSPLHF. The CDR3 nucleotides are TGTGCCATGAAGCCGTCCCCTAATTCACCCCTCCACTTT.

In its sample, this clonotype was seen once. It may be a read error: a sequence one base away is much more abundant. The V and J genes are TRBV5-6 and TRBJ2-3; TRBD1 aligns across 9 bases. The germline V gene encodes CDR1 SGHDT and CDR2 YYEEEE. The CDR3 runs to 20 residues. The CDR3 reads CASSTAGTGIIGPRTDTRYF. CDR3 in DNA: TGTGCCAGCAGCACCGCCGGGACAGGGATAATAGGCCCCCGCACAGATACGCGGTATTTT.

This rearrangement joins TRBV2 to TRBJ2-1, with D perhaps matching TRBD1 (5 bases). Germline V CDR1 and CDR2: SNHLY, FYNNEI. Trimming took off 5 bases at V and 10 bases at J, with 24 bases between the two ends. This CDR3 has 16 amino acids. CDR3 in amino acids: CASSPTQVTDPGEQFF. In DNA form, the CDR3 reads TGTGCCAGCAGTCCAACACAGGTGACGGACCCAGGGGAGCAGTTCTTC.

Ten or more counts support this clonotype. The rearrangement links TRBV6-2 or TRBV6-3 to TRBJ2-7; TRBD2 matches at 9 bases. CDR1 is MNHEY and CDR2 is SVGEGT in the germline V gene. The ends lost 2 bases at V and 3 bases at J; junction bases unmatched: 5. The CDR3 has 15 amino acids. CDR3 bases: TGTGCCAGCAGTTACGGATCTAGCGGGGACTACGAGCAGTACTTC. Translating it yields CASSYGSSGDYEQYF.

The table lists this clonotype with many counts. The J gene is TRBJ1-2, the V gene TRBV7-9; 8 positions match TRBD1. CDR1 and CDR2 from the germline V gene are SEHNR and FQNEAQ (reference sequence). V lost 3 bases to trimming and J lost 8 bases; unmatched junction nucleotides: 5. This CDR3 comprises 13 residues. The CDR3 here is CASSFTTGEGYTF. The CDR3 coding sequence is TGTGCCAGCAGCTTTACGACAGGGGAAGGCTACACCTTC.

In this sample, this clonotype turned up many times. This sequence joins TRBV27 and TRBJ1-1; TRBD1 matches 10 bases. Trimming at V came to 7 bases and at J to 11 bases, leaving 10 bases not matched to a gene. Germline V CDR1 and CDR2: MNHEY, SMNVEV (reference sequence). CDR3 length: 13 residues. CDR3 coding DNA: TGTGCCAGCACTTCGGGACAGGGGTTTGGGGCTTTCTTT. The encoded protein is CASTSGQGFGAFF.

This clonotype was observed many times. The rearrangement links TRBV5-6 to TRBJ2-2, with D tentatively TRBD1 or TRBD2 (5 bases each). V was cut by 3 bases and J by 2 bases, with 11 bases left in between. The CDR3 consists of 15 residues. Germline CDR1 reads SGHDT; CDR2 reads YYEEEE. The CDR3 DNA follows: TGTGCCAGCAGCTGGGCAGGGACCAACACCGGGGAGCTGTTTTTT. It specifies CASSWAGTNTGELFF.

This clonotype was observed many times. This chain uses TRBV2 with TRBJ1-2; D is possibly TRBD1 (5 bases). Germline V gene sequence: CDR1 SNHLY, CDR2 FYNNEI. V lost 11 bases and J lost 4, with 14 bases in between. CDR3 length: 12 amino acids. CDR3 nucleotides: TGTGCCGGGGAAGGGGAGACCTATGGCTACACCTTC. Translating it yields CAGEGETYGYTF.

This clonotype was detected many times. The J gene is TRBJ2-5, the V gene TRBV6-5; TRBD2 is a possible D gene (7 bases). Germline CDR1 MNHEY, CDR2 SVGAGI. The length of the CDR3 is 14 residues. Deletions cut 11 bases from V and 1 base from J, with 17 bases between. CDR3 nucleotides: TGTGCCTCACGGAGGGGGGGAGGCCAAGAGACCCAGTACTTC. As protein: CASRRGGGQETQYF.

This clonotype was found many times. The chain is built from TRBV2 and TRBJ1-6; D ambiguous. Trimming cost V 8 bases and J 0 bases, with 14 bases left between them. The V gene's germline CDR1 is SNHLY and CDR2 FYNNEI. This CDR3 region has 16 residues. CDR3 protein: CASGQTASSYNSPLHF. The CDR3 DNA reads TGTGCCAGCGGCCAGACCGCAAGCTCCTATAATTCACCCCTCCACTTT.

Details on this clonotype: With a much larger clone just one base away, this may be a read error. The chain recombines TRBV5-1 with TRBJ2-1, with D unresolved. The CDR3 consists of 13 residues. The V gene's germline CDR1 is SGHRS and CDR2 YFSETQ. The V end was cut by 4 bases, the J end by 9 bases, with 14 bases between. Written as DNA, the CDR3 is TGCGCCAGCAGCCTAGAGAAGATCAGTGAGCAGTTCTTC. Translation gives CASSLEKISEQFF.

Of note for this clonotype: Given a much more abundant clone one base away, this may be a read error. The V gene is TRBV6-5, the J gene TRBJ2-7; no firm D call. Trimming removed 0 bases from V and 7 bases from J, with 16 bases in between. The V gene's germline CDR1 is MNHEY and CDR2 SVGAGI. CDR3 length: 15 amino acids. The CDR3: CASSYSLVSGMEQYF. CDR3 coding DNA: TGTGCCAGCAGTTACTCGTTAGTCTCGGGCATGGAGCAGTACTTC.